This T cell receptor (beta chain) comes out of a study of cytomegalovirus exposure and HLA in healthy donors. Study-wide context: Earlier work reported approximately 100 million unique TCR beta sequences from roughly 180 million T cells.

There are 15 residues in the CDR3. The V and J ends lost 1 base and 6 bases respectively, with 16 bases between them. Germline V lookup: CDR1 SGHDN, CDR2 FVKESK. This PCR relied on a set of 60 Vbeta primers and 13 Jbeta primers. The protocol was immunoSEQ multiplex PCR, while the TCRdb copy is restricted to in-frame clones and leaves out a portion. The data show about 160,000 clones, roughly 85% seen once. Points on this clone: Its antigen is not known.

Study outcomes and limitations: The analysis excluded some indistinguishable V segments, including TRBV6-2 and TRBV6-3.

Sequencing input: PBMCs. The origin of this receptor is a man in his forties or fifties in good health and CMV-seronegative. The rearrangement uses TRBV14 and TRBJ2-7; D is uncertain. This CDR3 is CASSQVDTASSEQYF. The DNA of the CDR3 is TGTGCCAGCAGCCAAGTCGATACAGCCTCTTCCGAGCAGTACTTC.